This TCR beta chain is from a study of neoadjuvant anti-PD-1 for oral cavity cancer. Study in general: Patients mostly received three to four biweekly nivolumab doses at 3 mg/kg before surgery.

Time point specified: after neoadjuvant nivolumab, at surgical resection. These newly diagnosed stage II-IVA oral cavity squamous cell carcinoma patients had no prior systemic or radiation treatment. This table comes from immunoSEQ multiplex PCR, and its TCRdb copy is limited to in-frame clones, with some not included. The sample shows about 15,000 clones, 35% to 50% of them seen only once. The TCR sequence derives from a person between 40 and 79 years old with oral cavity squamous cell carcinoma. The specimen comprised tumor tissue, sampled after nivolumab (anti-PD-1) treatment.

The CDR3 nucleotides are TGTGCCAGCAGCTTTTCCCAGGGTCGTAATGAGCAGTTCTTC. Protein: CASSFSQGRNEQFF. The V gene is TRBV5-6, the J gene TRBJ2-1, with D maybe TRBD1 (5 bases). Germline lookup yields CDR1 SGHDT and CDR2 YYEEEE. The CDR3 length is 14 residues. V gave up 2 bases and J gave up 7 bases, with 13 bases separating them.